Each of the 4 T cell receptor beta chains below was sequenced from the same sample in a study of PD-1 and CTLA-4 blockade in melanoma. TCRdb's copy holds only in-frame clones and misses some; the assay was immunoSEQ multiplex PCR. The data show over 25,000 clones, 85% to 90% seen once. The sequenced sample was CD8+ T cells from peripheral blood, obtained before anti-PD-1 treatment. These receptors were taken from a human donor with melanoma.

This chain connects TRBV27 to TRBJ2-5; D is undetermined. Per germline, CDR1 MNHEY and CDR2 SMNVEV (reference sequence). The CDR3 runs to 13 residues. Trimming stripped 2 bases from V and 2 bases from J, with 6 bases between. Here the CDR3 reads CASSLNVQETQYF. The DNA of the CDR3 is TGTGCCAGCAGTTTAAATGTGCAAGAGACCCAGTACTTC.

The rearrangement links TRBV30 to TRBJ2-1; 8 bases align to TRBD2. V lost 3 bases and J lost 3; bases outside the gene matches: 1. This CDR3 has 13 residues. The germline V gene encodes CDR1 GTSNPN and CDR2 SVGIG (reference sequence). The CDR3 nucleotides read TGTGCCTGGAGGGGGACTAGCTACAATGAGCAGTTCTTC. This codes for CAWRGTSYNEQFF.

The CDR3: CASSDLPGQGSGTQYF. CDR3 nucleotides: TGTGCCAGCAGTGACCTTCCGGGACAGGGCAGCGGGACCCAGTACTTC. The chain couples TRBV6-1 to TRBJ2-5, with 9 bases matching TRBD1. The CDR3 has 16 residues. Germline-derived CDR1 and CDR2 are MNHNS and SASEGT. Trimming took 3 bases from V and 7 from J; bases not matched to a gene: 12.

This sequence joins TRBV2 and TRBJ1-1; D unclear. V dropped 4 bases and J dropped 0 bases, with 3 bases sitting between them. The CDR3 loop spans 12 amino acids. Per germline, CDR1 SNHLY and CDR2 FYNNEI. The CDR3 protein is CASSGVNTEAFF. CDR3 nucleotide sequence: TGTGCCAGCAGTGGAGTGAACACTGAAGCTTTCTTT. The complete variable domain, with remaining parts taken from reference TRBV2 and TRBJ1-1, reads EPEVTQTPSHQVTQMGQEVILRCVPISNHLYFYWYRQILGQKVEFLVSFYNNEISEKSEIFDDQFSVERPDGSNFTLKIRSTKLEDSAMYFCASSGVNTEAFFGQGTRLTVV.